The clone carrying this T cell receptor beta chain has at least ten counts. Stable Graves' hyperthyroidism denoted no ophthalmopathy progression over 18 months. Uncontrolled infection, other autoimmune disease, pregnancy or lactation barred patients from enrollment. Amplification targeted TCR beta CDR3 regions from RNA transcripts. HTBI primers were used for first-round RT-PCR of the TCR CDR3. TCRdb re-derived calls from the multiplex PCR reads in MiXCR, one entry per CDR3 protein. The sample lists some 300,000 distinct CDR3 sequences, roughly an eighth seen once, with approximately 7.9% in the top ten. This CDR3 has 13 amino acids. Trimming pared 4 bases from V and 3 bases from J, leaving 12 bases between. The V gene's germline CDR1 is SQVTM and CDR2 ANQGSEA. The data are from a study of T cells in Graves' hyperthyroidism and ophthalmopathy.

The TCR comes from a woman between 40 and 50 years old with Graves' hyperthyroidism. J is TRBJ1-1 and V is TRBV29-1; D is uncertain. Sequenced material: blood. CDR3 in amino acids: CSVVGDPYTEAFF. The CDR3 DNA sequence: TGCAGCGTTGTTGGGGATCCTTACACTGAAGCTTTCTTT. Together with reference TRBV29-1 and TRBJ1-1, the CDR3 gives the full variable domain: SAVISQKPSRDICQRGTSLTIQCQVDSQVTMMFWYRQQPGQSLTLIATANQGSEATYESGFVIDKFPISRPNLTFSTLTVSNMSPEDSSIYLCSVVGDPYTEAFFGQGTRLTVV.